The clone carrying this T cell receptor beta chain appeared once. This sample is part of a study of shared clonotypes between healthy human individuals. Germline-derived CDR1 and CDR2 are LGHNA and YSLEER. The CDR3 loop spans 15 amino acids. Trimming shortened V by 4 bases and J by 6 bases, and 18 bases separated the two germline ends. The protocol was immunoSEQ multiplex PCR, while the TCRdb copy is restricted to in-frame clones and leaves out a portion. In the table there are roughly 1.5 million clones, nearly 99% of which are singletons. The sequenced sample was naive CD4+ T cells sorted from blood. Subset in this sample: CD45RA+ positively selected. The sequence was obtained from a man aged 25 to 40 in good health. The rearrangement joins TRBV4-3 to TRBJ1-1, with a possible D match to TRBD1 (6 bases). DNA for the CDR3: TGCGCCAGCAGCCCAAGCCAGGGTAGACAGGCTGAAGCTTTCTTT. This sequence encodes CASSPSQGRQAEAFF.